The 10 T cell receptor beta chains in this list originate from one sample, sequenced in a study of TIL therapy for anti-PD-1-resistant metastatic lung cancer. Time point defined: pre-treatment sample, taken before nivolumab and TIL therapy. Most excised metastases sampled were pleural nodules or supraclavicular lymph nodes. The libraries were made with immunoSEQ v3. Data came from immunoSEQ multiplex PCR; TCRdb stores just in-frame clones and leaves some out. The sample lists about 50,000 clones, over 65% occurring once. The sample in question was tumor tissue, obtained at baseline. The receptors here all came from a person aged 30 to 80 with non-small cell lung cancer.

The rearrangement joins TRBV2 to TRBJ2-6; TRBD1 agrees at 11 bases. Germline trimming cut 6 bases from V and 4 bases from J; bases unmatched to any gene: 5. Looked up from germline, CDR1 is SNHLY and CDR2 is FYNNEI. The CDR3 covers 16 residues. CDR3: CASRGTGGTGANVLTF. Here the CDR3 DNA reads TGTGCCAGCAGAGGGACAGGGGGAACGGGGGCCAACGTCCTGACTTTC. Based on the CDR3 plus reference TRBV2 and TRBJ2-6, the full variable domain is EPEVTQTPSHQVTQMGQEVILRCVPISNHLYFYWYRQILGQKVEFLVSFYNNEISEKSEIFDDQFSVERPDGSNFTLKIRSTKLEDSAMYFCASRGTGGTGANVLTFGAGSRLTVL.

A single count supports this clone. The chain joins TRBV7-7 to TRBJ2-7; 8 positions match TRBD1. J was trimmed by 2 bases and V by 1 base; bases with no gene match: 4. Germline CDR1 reads SSHAT; CDR2 reads FNYEAQ (reference sequence). The CDR3 is 15 amino acids. DNA of the CDR3: TGTGCCAGCAGCTTAGTCGCAGGGGGCACCTACGAGCAGTACTTC. Its translation: CASSLVAGGTYEQYF.

The chain uses TRBV6-5 and TRBJ1-2; D might be TRBD1 (6 bases). The CDR3 covers 13 residues. The V end was cut by 6 bases, the J end by 2 bases, with 10 bases between. The V gene's germline CDR1 is MNHEY and CDR2 SVGAGI. The CDR3 reads CASRRQVNYGYTF. Written as DNA, the CDR3 is TGTGCCAGCAGACGACAGGTGAACTATGGCTACACCTTC.

The chain carries TRBV6-5 and TRBJ1-2, with D perhaps matching TRBD1 (6 bases). CDR1 and CDR2 from the germline V gene are MNHEY and SVGAGI. The CDR3 loop spans 14 amino acids. V was clipped by 6 bases and J by 4 bases, with 15 bases between them. CDR3 nucleotide sequence: TGTGCCAGCAGCATAACAGGGTTCAGCTATGGCTACACCTTC. Translated, it gives CASSITGFSYGYTF.

The chain recombines TRBV11-2 with TRBJ2-3; D gene ambiguous. CDR1 is SGHAT, CDR2 FQNNGV, per germline. The CDR3 is 13 residues long. V lost 5 bases to trimming and J lost 3 bases, with 9 bases between them. The CDR3 region is CASSPGNTDTQYF. The CDR3, as DNA: TGTGCCAGCAGCCCTGGAAATACAGATACGCAGTATTTT.

V and J are TRBV7-9 and TRBJ1-1; D gene unclear. CDR1 is SEHNR, CDR2 FQNEAQ, per germline (reference sequence). V lost 5 bases to trimming and J lost 0 bases, with 7 bases between them. CDR3 length: 13 amino acids. CDR3 coding DNA: TGTGCCAGCAGCCCCGCCCTGAACACTGAAGCTTTCTTT. Encoded protein: CASSPALNTEAFF. Looking up the rest from reference TRBV7-9 and TRBJ1-1 gives the full variable domain: DTGVSQNPRHKITKRGQNVTFRCDPISEHNRLYWYRQTLGQGPEFLTYFQNEAQLEKSRLLSDRFSAERPKGSFSTLEIQRTEQGDSAMYLCASSPALNTEAFFGQGTRLTVV.

The chain couples TRBV5-4 to TRBJ1-1; D is perhaps TRBD1 (6 bases). Germline CDR1 is SGHNT and CDR2 is YYREEE (reference sequence). CDR3 length equals 13 residues. V shed 4 bases and J shed 11 bases, with 18 bases lying between them. CDR3 DNA sequence: TGTGCCAGCAGCCCGGGGGGAGACAGGTGGGCTTTCTTT. Translating gives CASSPGGDRWAFF.

This clone was seen only a few times. This rearrangement joins TRBV1 to TRBJ2-6; the table assigns TRBD2, which was not confirmed against the DNA. TRBV1 is a pseudogene. This CDR3 comprises 19 residues. CDR3 in amino acids: CTSSQSMGGGPCGANVLTF. In nucleotides, the CDR3 is TGCACCAGCAGCCAATCTATGGGCGGGGGCCCCTGTGGGGCCAACGTCCTGACTTTC.

The genes are TRBV30 and TRBJ1-3; D is unclear. This CDR3 spans 12 amino acids. Germline V gives CDR1 GTSNPN, CDR2 SVGIG (reference sequence). V lost 0 bases and J 6 bases, leaving 6 bases between the germline ends. The CDR3 here is CAWSVLLNTIYF. The DNA for the CDR3 is TGTGCCTGGAGTGTATTGTTAAACACCATATATTTT.

The chain uses TRBV29-1 and TRBJ2-5; 7 bases line up with TRBD2. Germline-derived CDR1 and CDR2 are SQVTM and ANQGSEA. The length of the CDR3 is 12 residues. The V segment lost 8 bases and the J segment 5 bases; nucleotides outside the gene matches: 8. The CDR3 is CSSSGAGETQYF. The CDR3 bases are TGCAGCTCCTCGGGAGCGGGGGAGACCCAGTACTTC.